This T cell receptor (beta chain) is drawn from a study of cytomegalovirus exposure and HLA in healthy donors. As to this clone: Its antigen is as yet unknown.

Primers for the PCR totalled 60 Vbeta and 13 Jbeta. Authors' methods: In a later analysis, 80 million to 100 million unique TCR beta chains included roughly 11 million shared by two or more donors. Using immunoSEQ multiplex PCR, the repertoire was profiled, and TCRdb retains in-frame clones only, with some absent. V, J and clone size derive from that table, while D and trimming were established from the DNA sequence. The table lists 50,000 to 60,000 clones, approximately 78% of them singletons, with approximately 1.3% in the top ten. Per the germline V gene, CDR1 is SEHNR and CDR2 is FQNEAQ (reference sequence). The trim removed 5 bases at V and 4 bases at J, leaving 15 bases unmatched. The CDR3 totals 17 residues. Study-wide points: Per a later analysis, HLA-associated TCR beta chains showed more clonal expansion than other, equally common TCR beta chains. A later analysis revealed that TCR association rates differed between HLA loci, peaking at DRB1 and bottoming out at HLA-C.

The TCR comes from a female donor in good health and CMV-seronegative. The chain has TRBV7-9 and TRBJ2-7, with 9 bases matching TRBD2. The sample consisted of PBMCs. The CDR3 here is CASSPTLGGGGRYEQYF. The CDR3 bases are TGTGCCAGCAGCCCCACCCTGGGCGGGGGGGGAAGGTACGAGCAGTACTTC. The variable domain in full, with the rest retrieved from reference TRBV7-9 and TRBJ2-7, is DTGVSQNPRHKITKRGQNVTFRCDPISEHNRLYWYRQTLGQGPEFLTYFQNEAQLEKSRLLSDRFSAERPKGSFSTLEIQRTEQGDSAMYLCASSPTLGGGGRYEQYFGPGTRLTVT.